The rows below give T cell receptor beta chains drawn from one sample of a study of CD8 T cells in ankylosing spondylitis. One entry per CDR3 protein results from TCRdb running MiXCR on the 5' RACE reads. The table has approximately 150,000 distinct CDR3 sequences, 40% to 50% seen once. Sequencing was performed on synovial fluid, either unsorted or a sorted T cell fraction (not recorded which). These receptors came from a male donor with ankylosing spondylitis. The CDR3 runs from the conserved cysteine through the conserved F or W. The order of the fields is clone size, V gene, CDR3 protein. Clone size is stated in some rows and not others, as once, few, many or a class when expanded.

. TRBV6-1 CASMGNRPWGEQFF
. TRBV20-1 CSAIRTSTDTQYF
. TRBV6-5 CASSYWGEGAEAFF
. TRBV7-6 CASSLGPDRGYEKLFF
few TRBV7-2 CASSLAGASTDTQYF
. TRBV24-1 CATSDLKGTGELFF
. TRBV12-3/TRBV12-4 CASSLWHRRGKTQYF
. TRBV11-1 CASSLVEGGGDPPGRKYF
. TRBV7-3 CASSALAGGKTGELFF
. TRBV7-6 CASSLDLGVGSYNEQFF
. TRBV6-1 CASSEGRRPNYGYTF
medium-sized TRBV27 CASSLVSTGQYSYGYTF
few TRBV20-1 CSAVIPGHSNPNTEAFF
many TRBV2 CAAQGTGREQYF
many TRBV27 CASRAGTSGDNEQFF
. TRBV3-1 CASSQVISGGAKDTQYF
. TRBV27 CASSLSAGWTEAFF
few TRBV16 CASTTTGFTMNTEAFF
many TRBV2 CASSARGQFEAFF
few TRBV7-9 CASSLRGARTEAFF
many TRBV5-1 CASSPGQGSVEQYF
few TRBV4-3 CASSPKFSNQPQHF
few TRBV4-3 CASSQEDSPQTQYF
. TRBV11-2 CASSTRKPGGIRNTEAFF
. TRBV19 CASSIGRQGYGYTF
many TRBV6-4 CASSGGADYNEQFF
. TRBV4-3 CASSSLAGGRHTQYF
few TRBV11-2 CASSSREWGNSYEQYF
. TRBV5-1 CASSLGILGDTEAFF
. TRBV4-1 CASSQVKSSYEQYF
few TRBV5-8 CASTSARGPSYNEQFF
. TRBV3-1 CASSILAGTGELFF
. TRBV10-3 CAINKDGLDNTIYF
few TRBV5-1 CASTSGTVVFF
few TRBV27 CASSFFSTNTGELFF
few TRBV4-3 CASSPAGGDQPQHF
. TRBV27 CASSLQLGSETQYF
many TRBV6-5 CASSYGGQGYTF
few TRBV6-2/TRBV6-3 CASSYRLASGSKNEQFF
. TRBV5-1 CASSIRDRVKETQYF
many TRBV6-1 CASRKTKIRTDTQYF
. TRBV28 CASQRLEPERADTQYF
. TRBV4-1 CASSRSGQMSTDTQYF
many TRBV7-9 CASSPQGTVNEQYF
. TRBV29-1 CSVAGLAENNEQFF
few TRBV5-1 CASSLEGENIQYF
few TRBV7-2 CASSPDGVASYNEQFF
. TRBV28 CASSFRTPSYEQYF
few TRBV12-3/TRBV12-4 CASSLGLRTREQFF
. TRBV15 CATSINPHTGELFF
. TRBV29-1 CSALVGREDGYTF
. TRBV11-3 CASKSTGGDVGEQFF
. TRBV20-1 CSAPGCAEGISYEQYF
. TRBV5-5 CASSLHWGNSYNEQFF
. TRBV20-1 CSARGNHDTEAFF
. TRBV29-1 CSAARFRGTGELFF
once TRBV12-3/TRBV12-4 CASSSSGTSGREQFF